The 6 T cell receptor beta chains below were found in one sample sequenced in a study of blood T cells in healthy people across ages. Sample-barcoded 5' priming and a J-beta primer mix drove a second PCR of roughly 6 to 12 cycles. A single record per CDR3 protein comes from TCRdb applying MiXCR to the 5' RACE reads. The data contain about 730,000 distinct CDR3 sequences, around 40% of them singletons. Sequencing used blood. These receptors all come from a woman in her fifties or sixties in good health.

Remarks on this clonotype: The junction differs from germline at one of its ends, possibly a read error. This rearrangement joins TRBV12-3 or TRBV12-4 to TRBJ1-2; TRBD1 might be the D (5 bases). The CDR3 has 14 residues. Here the CDR3 reads CASSSGRDNHGYTF. The CDR3 region has the DNA TGTGCCAGCAGTTCGGGACGGGATAACCATGGCTACACCTTC.

Details on this clonotype: One end of the junction varies from germline; a read error may be responsible. This sequence joins TRBV11-3 and TRBJ2-7, with D maybe TRBD1 (6 bases). The J call may be faulty, since TRBJ2-5 better matches the DNA end. The CDR3 contains 15 residues. Germline values: CDR1 SGHNT, CDR2 YENEEA. CDR3 in DNA: TGTACCAGCAGCCCCCACGCAGGGGCGGTGGAGACCCAGTACTTC. This translates into CTSSPHAGAVETQYF.

The chain links TRBV4-2 to TRBJ2-5; weak D call: TRBD2 (7 bases). Germline CDR1 LGHNA, CDR2 YNFKEQ. V lost 2 bases and J lost 4, with 17 bases in between. The length of the CDR3 is 16 residues. The CDR3 sequence: CASSQLRGGPLETQYF. The DNA of the CDR3 is TGTGCCAGCAGCCAATTAAGGGGGGGGCCCTTAGAGACCCAGTACTTC.

V is TRBV7-3 and J is TRBJ2-7; TRBD2 is a possible D gene (6 bases). CDR1 and CDR2 (germline): SGHTA, FQGTGA. V was trimmed by 5 bases and J by 3 bases, leaving 20 bases between them. The CDR3 extends over 16 amino acids. CDR3 in DNA: TGTGCCAGCAGCCCGGACTGGGGCGGGGCTCACTACGAGCAGTACTTC. Its protein is CASSPDWGGAHYEQYF.

There are many counts of this clonotype. The CDR3 is CASSQVIGQGDGYTF. CDR3 DNA: TGCGCCAGCAGCCAAGTTATAGGACAGGGAGATGGCTACACCTTC. The gene calls are TRBV4-3 and TRBJ1-2; 8 bases fit TRBD1. V lost 1 base to trimming and J lost 6 bases; unmatched junction nucleotides: 7. Germline CDR1 is LGHNA and CDR2 is YSLEER. CDR3 length: 15 residues.

On this clonotype itself: One base away lies a much larger clone, so this may be a sequencing read error. This sequence joins TRBV5-5 and TRBJ2-1; possible D gene TRBD2, 5 bases. The end of the DNA is better explained by TRBJ2-7, so the J call may be wrong. The CDR3 consists of 14 residues. Germline-derived CDR1 and CDR2 are SGHKS and YYEKEE (reference sequence). This CDR3 reads CASSLGLPNNEQYF. The CDR3 DNA is TGTGCCAGCAGCTTGGGACTACCTAACAATGAGCAGTACTTC.